A selection of T cell receptor beta chains follows, all from one sample in a study of T cell responses to AZD1222 COVID-19 vaccine. This table comes from immunoSEQ multiplex PCR, and its TCRdb copy is limited to in-frame clones, with some not included. The data show 150,000 or so clones, about nine tenths seen once. This specimen consisted of peripheral blood, obtained on day 0 of AZD1222 vaccination. Source of these receptors: an adult in good health. CDR3s include the opening cysteine and the closing phenylalanine or tryptophan. A D gene is named only where the DNA matches it firmly. Clone size is given for some rows only: seen once, a few or many times, or a class if the clone is expanded.

13	once	TRBJ1-1	NA	TRBV9	CASSVGGDTEAFF	TGTGCCAGCAGCGTAGGTGGGGACACTGAAGCTTTCTTT
11	NA	TRBJ2-7	NA	TRBV2	CASTDYSEQYF	TGTGCCAGCACGGACTACTCCGAGCAGTACTTC
15	NA	TRBJ2-7	NA	TRBV7-2	CASSLEAGPSYEQYF	TGTGCCAGCAGCTTAGAAGCAGGACCCTCCTACGAGCAGTACTTC
19	NA	TRBJ1-2	TRBD1	TRBV7-9	CASSRQLGTGPTRDYGYTF	TGTGCCAGCAGCCGGCAACTGGGGACAGGTCCAACACGGGACTATGGCTACACCTTC
14	NA	TRBJ1-3	NA	TRBV11-1	CASSLDISGNTIYF	TGTGCCAGCAGCTTAGACATCTCTGGAAACACCATATATTTT
15	NA	TRBJ2-7	TRBD2	TRBV5-6	CASSLRGLNSYEQYF	TGTGCCAGCAGCCTGAGGGGACTAAACTCCTACGAGCAGTACTTC
10	NA	TRBJ2-3	NA	TRBV2	CASSEDTQYF	TGTGCCAGCAGTGAAGATACGCAGTATTTT
14	NA	TRBJ2-5	NA	TRBV2	CASSEMSWGETQYF	TGTGCCAGCAGTGAAATGTCATGGGGAGAGACCCAGTACTTC
13	NA	TRBJ1-3	NA	TRBV14	CASSHLSGNTIYF	TGTGCCAGCAGCCACCTCTCTGGAAACACCATATATTTT
14	NA	TRBJ2-1	TRBD1	TRBV24-1	CATSDSGQRNEQFF	TGTGCCACCAGTGATTCGGGACAGCGAAATGAGCAGTTCTTC
14	NA	TRBJ2-7	NA	TRBV4-3	CASSRGLGAHEQYF	TGCGCCAGCAGCCGAGGACTCGGGGCCCACGAGCAGTACTTC
16	NA	TRBJ2-2	NA	TRBV7-2	CASSFPLLSAPGELFF	TGTGCCAGCAGCTTCCCCCTCCTGTCAGCGCCCGGGGAGCTGTTTTTT
20	NA	TRBJ2-2	TRBD2	TRBV28	CASSSPPWTSGRVITGELFF	TGTGCCAGCAGTTCCCCCCCCTGGACTAGCGGGAGGGTTATCACCGGGGAGCTGTTTTTT
12	NA	TRBJ1-1	NA	TRBV11-2	CASSLEKGRAFF	TGTGCCAGCAGCTTAGAGAAAGGTAGAGCTTTCTTT
12	NA	TRBJ1-5	NA	TRBV19	CASSFSGGPQHF	TGTGCCAGTAGTTTTAGTGGCGGGCCCCAGCATTTT
15	NA	TRBJ1-4	TRBD1	TRBV2	CASSDPGTGDEKLFF	TGTGCCAGCAGTGATCCGGGGACAGGGGATGAAAAACTGTTTTTT
16	NA	TRBJ1-1	NA	TRBV6-1	CASSEFGGYMNTEAFF	TGTGCCAGCAGTGAGTTTGGGGGCTACATGAACACTGAAGCTTTCTTT
14	NA	TRBJ1-1	NA	TRBV10-3	CAISEPPTHTEAFF	TGTGCCATCAGTGAGCCCCCGACGCACACTGAAGCTTTCTTT
16	NA	TRBJ2-2	NA	TRBV5-4	CASSKTGQRNTGELFF	TGTGCCAGCAGCAAAACCGGGCAAAGGAACACCGGGGAGCTGTTTTTT
16	once	TRBJ2-7	TRBD1	TRBV6-2/TRBV6-3	CASSYRTGTGTYEQYF	TGTGCCAGCAGTTACAGAACCGGGACAGGGACCTACGAGCAGTACTTC
11	NA	TRBJ2-1	NA	TRBV20-1	CSAQESREQFF	TGCAGTGCTCAAGAGTCGCGTGAGCAGTTCTTC
14	NA	TRBJ1-1	NA	TRBV7-8	CASSLVRTNTEAFF	TGTGCCAGCAGCTTAGTACGGACGAACACTGAAGCTTTCTTT
16	NA	TRBJ1-2	TRBD1	TRBV28	CASSLLRRTGGYGYTF	TGTGCCAGCAGTTTACTACGGAGAACAGGGGGATATGGCTACACCTTC
13	NA	TRBJ1-2	NA	TRBV11-2	CASSLVRDYGYTF	TGTGCCAGCAGCTTAGTACGGGACTATGGCTACACCTTC
17	NA	TRBJ2-2	NA	TRBV4-2	CASSQDILGANTGELFF	TGTGCCAGCAGCCAAGATATTCTAGGGGCGAACACCGGGGAGCTGTTTTTT
17	NA	TRBJ2-3	NA	TRBV4-3	CASSQVRGGVSTDTQYF	TGCGCCAGCAGCCAAGTCCGTGGCGGGGTGAGCACAGATACGCAGTATTTT
16	NA	TRBJ2-1	TRBD1	TRBV4-3	CASSQDTAGGLNEQFF	TGCGCCAGCAGCCAAGATACGGCAGGGGGCTTGAATGAGCAGTTCTTC
14	NA	TRBJ2-1	NA	TRBV7-9	CASSQTASYNEQFF	TGTGCCAGCAGCCAGACCGCTTCCTACAATGAGCAGTTCTTC
16	NA	TRBJ2-7	TRBD1	TRBV2	CASSEAGTVNPYEQYF	TGTGCCAGCAGTGAGGCCGGGACAGTTAATCCCTACGAGCAGTACTTC
14	few	TRBJ1-3	NA	TRBV14	CASSRTGSGNTIYF	TGTGCCAGCAGCCGAACAGGGTCTGGAAACACCATATATTTT
17	NA	TRBJ2-6	TRBD1	TRBV4-3	CASSPGGRGYGANVLTF	TGCGCCAGCAGCCCAGGGGGCAGGGGATATGGGGCCAACGTCCTGACTTTC
18	NA	TRBJ1-5	NA	TRBV21-1	CASSKCRRAIYSNQPQHF	TGTGCCAGCAGCAAATGTCGGAGGGCCATTTATAGCAATCAGCCCCAGCATTTT
14	NA	TRBJ2-7	TRBD2	TRBV7-2	CASRFNSGSYEQYF	TGTGCCAGCAGATTCAACAGCGGGAGCTACGAGCAGTACTTC
12	NA	TRBJ2-3	NA	TRBV24-1	CATGTSTDTQYF	TGTGCCACGGGGACCAGCACAGATACGCAGTATTTT
18	NA	TRBJ1-5	NA	TRBV4-1	CASSQELGLPLRDQPQHF	TGCGCCAGCAGCCAAGAATTGGGCCTTCCCCTGCGGGATCAGCCCCAGCATTTT
17	NA	TRBJ2-5	TRBD2	TRBV19	CASSKRTSGSMEETQYF	TGTGCCAGTAGTAAAAGGACTAGCGGGAGTATGGAGGAGACCCAGTACTTC
15	NA	TRBJ1-2	NA	TRBV28	CASTPPRDRGYGYTF	TGTGCCAGCACCCCCCCGCGCGATCGCGGCTATGGCTACACCTTC
16	NA	TRBJ2-1	TRBD2	TRBV9	CASSVSTTSAYNEQFF	TGTGCCAGCAGCGTATCGACGACTAGCGCATACAATGAGCAGTTCTTC
15	NA	TRBJ2-7	TRBD1	TRBV7-9	CASSLKGQGSYEQYF	TGTGCCAGCAGCTTAAAGGGACAGGGCTCCTACGAGCAGTACTTC
15	NA	TRBJ2-2	NA	TRBV6-5	CASRRRDGNTGELFF	TGTGCCAGCAGGCGCCGGGACGGGAACACCGGGGAGCTGTTTTTT
10	NA	TRBJ2-1	NA	TRBV29-1	CSVEQHEQFF	TGCAGCGTTGAACAGCATGAGCAGTTCTTC
12	NA	TRBJ2-7	NA	TRBV18	CASSPDGNEQYF	TGTGCCAGCTCACCGGACGGGAACGAGCAGTACTTC
12	NA	TRBJ1-6	NA	TRBV5-6	CASSLWGSPLHF	TGTGCCAGCAGCTTGTGGGGTTCACCCCTCCACTTT
15	NA	TRBJ2-1	TRBD1	TRBV7-2	CASSTGTASYNEQFF	TGTGCCAGCAGCACTGGGACAGCCTCCTACAATGAGCAGTTCTTC
16	NA	TRBJ1-4	TRBD1	TRBV28	CASSLLRQGAREKLFF	TGTGCCAGCAGTTTACTTCGACAGGGGGCGCGAGAAAAACTGTTTTTT
15	NA	TRBJ1-5	NA	TRBV11-2	CASSLGGGANQPQHF	TGTGCCAGCAGCTTAGGAGGGGGGGCCAATCAGCCCCAGCATTTT
17	NA	TRBJ1-5	TRBD1	TRBV6-2/TRBV6-3	CASSYKGQGEGNQPQHF	TGTGCCAGCAGTTACAAGGGACAGGGTGAGGGCAATCAGCCCCAGCATTTT
15	NA	TRBJ2-5	NA	TRBV24-1	CATSDPTGFQETQYF	TGTGCCACCAGTGATCCAACAGGGTTTCAAGAGACCCAGTACTTC
14	NA	TRBJ2-7	NA	TRBV2	CASSDNRASYEQYF	TGTGCCAGCAGTGATAACAGGGCCTCCTACGAGCAGTACTTC
17	NA	TRBJ2-3	NA	TRBV21-1	CASSKVIEGPQTDTQYF	TGTGCCAGCAGCAAAGTAATCGAGGGACCCCAAACAGATACGCAGTATTTT
15	NA	TRBJ2-7	NA	TRBV2	CASSELGQGGYEQYF	TGTGCCAGCAGTGAATTGGGCCAGGGCGGGTACGAGCAGTACTTC
14	NA	TRBJ1-1	NA	TRBV7-9	CASRVWGDGTEAFF	TGTGCCAGCAGGGTATGGGGGGACGGCACTGAAGCTTTCTTT
13	NA	TRBJ1-2	TRBD1	TRBV27	CASRWGQGYGYTF	TGTGCCAGCAGATGGGGACAGGGGTATGGCTACACCTTC